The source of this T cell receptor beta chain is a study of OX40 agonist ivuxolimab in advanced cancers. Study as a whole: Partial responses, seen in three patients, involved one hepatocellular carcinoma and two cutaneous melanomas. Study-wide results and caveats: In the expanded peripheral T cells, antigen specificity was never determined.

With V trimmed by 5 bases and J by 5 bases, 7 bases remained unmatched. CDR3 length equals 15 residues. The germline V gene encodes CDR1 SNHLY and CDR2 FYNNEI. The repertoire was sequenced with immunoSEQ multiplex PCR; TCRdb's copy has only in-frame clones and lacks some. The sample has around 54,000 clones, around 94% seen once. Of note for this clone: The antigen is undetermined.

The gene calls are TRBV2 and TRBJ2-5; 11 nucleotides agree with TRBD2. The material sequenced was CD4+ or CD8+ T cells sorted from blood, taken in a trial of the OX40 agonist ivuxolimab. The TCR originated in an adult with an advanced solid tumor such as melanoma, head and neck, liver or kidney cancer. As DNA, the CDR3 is TGTGCCAGCAGTACAACTAGCGGGAGTTTCGAGACCCAGTACTTC. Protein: CASSTTSGSFETQYF.